These 5 T cell receptor beta chains were sequenced from one sample in a study of regulatory T cells in long-lasting Graves disease. Specified time point: newly diagnosed GD, antithyroid drugs for less than 3 months. The TCR library was made from RNA extracted from PBMCs. Through Arm-PCR of CDR3 regions and iRepertoire HTBI primers, TCR beta libraries were built. TCRdb recomputed calls from the multiplex PCR reads with MiXCR, one row per CDR3 protein. The table has around 500,000 distinct CDR3 sequences, 15% to 20% seen once. This same sample was also taken into another study, of T cells in Graves' hyperthyroidism and ophthalmopathy.

This specimen consisted of peripheral blood mononuclear cells (PBMCs), obtained at new diagnosis, from a patient treated with antithyroid drugs. These receptors all stem from a woman aged 40-60 years with Graves disease.

This chain uses TRBV27 with TRBJ1-3, with D unresolved. This CDR3 is built from 15 residues. The V end lost 5 bases, the J end lost 0 bases, and 11 bases lay between the germline ends. Germline V gene data show CDR1 as MNHEY and CDR2 as SMNVEV (reference sequence). This chain's CDR3 is CASSPRSNSGNTIYF. The CDR3 DNA follows: TGTGCCAGCAGTCCCCGGTCCAACTCTGGAAACACCATATATTTT.

In its sample, this clonotype was seen many times. The V gene is TRBV28, the J gene TRBJ2-7; D not certain. In germline, CDR1 is MDHEN, CDR2 SYDVKM. This CDR3 spans 14 amino acids. Between the trimmed V and J ends, which lost 3 bases and 0 bases, there was a span of 9 bases. CDR3 residues: CASSLQALSYEQYF. The CDR3 nucleotides read TGTGCCAGCAGTTTGCAGGCCCTCTCCTACGAGCAGTACTTC. Full variable domain (missing parts from reference TRBV28 and TRBJ2-7): DVKVTQSSRYLVKRTGEKVFLECVQDMDHENMFWYRQDPGLGLRLIYFSYDVKMKEKGDIPEGYSVSREKKERFSLILESASTNQTSMYLCASSLQALSYEQYFGPGTRLTVT.

This clonotype turned up a few times. The genes are TRBV12-3 or TRBV12-4 and TRBJ2-2; D ambiguous. Trimming stripped 4 bases from V and 5 bases from J, with 11 bases between. The CDR3 sequence is 14 residues long. In nucleotides, the CDR3 is TGTGCCAGCAGTTCTACCCCAGGAACCGGGGAGCTGTTTTTT. Its protein product is CASSSTPGTGELFF.

This clonotype was found many times. Here the CDR3 reads CASSQGSEKLFF. For the CDR3, the DNA is TGTGCCAGCAGCCAAGGGAGCGAAAAACTGTTTTTT. This chain uses TRBV3-1 with TRBJ1-4; D is unresolved. Germline lookup yields CDR1 LGHDT and CDR2 YNNKEL (reference sequence). The CDR3 sequence is 12 residues long. The V end lost 1 base, the J end lost 8 bases, and 5 bases lay between the germline ends.

This clonotype has at least ten counts. The chain employs TRBV20-1 and TRBJ2-7; D not resolved. Trimming left V 0 bases short and J 3 bases short, with 12 bases between. This CDR3 comprises 14 residues. Per the germline V gene, CDR1 is DFQATT and CDR2 is SNEGSKA (reference sequence). The CDR3 DNA follows: TGCAGTGCTAGAGATTGGGTCAGCAACTACGAGCAGTACTTC. This translates into CSARDWVSNYEQYF.